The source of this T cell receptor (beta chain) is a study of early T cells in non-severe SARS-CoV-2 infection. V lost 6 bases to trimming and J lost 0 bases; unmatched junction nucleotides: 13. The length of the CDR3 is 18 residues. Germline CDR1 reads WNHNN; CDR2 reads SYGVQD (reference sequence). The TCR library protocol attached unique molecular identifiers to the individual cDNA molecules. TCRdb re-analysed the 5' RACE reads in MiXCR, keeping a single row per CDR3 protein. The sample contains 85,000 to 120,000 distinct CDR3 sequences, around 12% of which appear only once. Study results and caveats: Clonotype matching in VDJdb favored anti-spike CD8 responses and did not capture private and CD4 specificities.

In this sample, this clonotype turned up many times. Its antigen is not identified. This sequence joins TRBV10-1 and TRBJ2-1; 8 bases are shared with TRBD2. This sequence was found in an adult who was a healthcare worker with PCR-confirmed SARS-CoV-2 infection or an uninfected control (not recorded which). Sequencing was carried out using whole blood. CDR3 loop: CASSDGIVAGSSYNEQFF. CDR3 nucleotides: TGCGCCAGCAGCGACGGAATCGTAGCGGGGAGCTCCTACAATGAGCAGTTCTTC.